This is a list of T cell receptor beta chains from one sample in a study of technical replicates of blood from several donors. Libraries were prepared by immunoSEQ multiplex PCR; TCRdb keeps only in-frame clonotypes and omits some of them. The repertoire holds 75,000 to 95,000 clones, with about 95% as singletons. Sequenced input: T cells isolated from PBMCs. The receptors here all came from a human donor in good health. The CDR3 runs from the conserved cysteine through the conserved F or W. A D gene is named only where the DNA matches it firmly. Only some rows state a clone size, as once, few, many or a class for expanded clones.

d_call: TRBD1
j_call: TRBJ2-1
clone_size: .
v_call: TRBV27
cdr3_nt: TGTGCCAGCAGTTTAGAGGGGGCGGCCTACAATGAGCAGTTCTTC
cdr3_aa: CASSLEGAAYNEQFF

d_call: TRBD1
j_call: TRBJ1-1
clone_size: .
v_call: TRBV5-6
cdr3_nt: TGTGCCAGCAGCCCCGGGACAGCGAACACTGAAGCTTTCTTT
cdr3_aa: CASSPGTANTEAFF

d_call: TRBD1
j_call: TRBJ1-5
clone_size: .
v_call: TRBV18
cdr3_nt: TGTGCCAGCTCACTTACGGACAGGGGAGAAAGTCAGCCCCAGCATTTT
cdr3_aa: CASSLTDRGESQPQHF

d_call: TRBD1
j_call: TRBJ2-1
clone_size: .
v_call: TRBV6-4
cdr3_nt: TGTGCCAGCAGAACCGGGACAGGGGACAATGAGCAGTTCTTC
cdr3_aa: CASRTGTGDNEQFF

d_call: .
j_call: TRBJ1-3
clone_size: .
v_call: TRBV19
cdr3_nt: TGTGCCAGTACCCAGGCAGGGCTCGGAAACACCATATATTTT
cdr3_aa: CASTQAGLGNTIYF

d_call: TRBD1
j_call: TRBJ1-2
clone_size: .
v_call: TRBV15
cdr3_nt: TGTGCCACCAGCAGAGAGAGACAGGGGGCTCTTTACTATGGCTACACCTTC
cdr3_aa: CATSRERQGALYYGYTF

d_call: TRBD1
j_call: TRBJ1-5
clone_size: few
v_call: TRBV7-2
cdr3_nt: TGTGCCAGCAGCACCGCCCGGGACAGGTCCCAGCATTTT
cdr3_aa: CASSTARDRSQHF

d_call: TRBD2
j_call: TRBJ2-5
clone_size: .
v_call: TRBV19
cdr3_nt: TGTGCCAGTAGTCTAACCCTAGCGGATGAAGAGACCCAGTACTTC
cdr3_aa: CASSLTLADEETQYF

d_call: .
j_call: TRBJ2-5
clone_size: .
v_call: TRBV29-1
cdr3_nt: TGCAGCGTTGAGGAGAGACAAGAGACCCAGTACTTC
cdr3_aa: CSVEERQETQYF

d_call: TRBD1
j_call: TRBJ1-2
clone_size: .
v_call: TRBV19
cdr3_nt: TGTGCCTGCTATAGGGGGACAGGGGATATCTATGGCTACACCTTC
cdr3_aa: CACYRGTGDIYGYTF

d_call: .
j_call: TRBJ1-4
clone_size: .
v_call: TRBV6-1
cdr3_nt: TGTGCCAGCAGTGAAACACAGGGCTTTGGTAATGAAAAACTGTTTTTT
cdr3_aa: CASSETQGFGNEKLFF

d_call: TRBD1
j_call: TRBJ1-1
clone_size: once
v_call: TRBV9
cdr3_nt: TGTGCCAGCAGCGCCGAGTCGACAGGGGGTGTTGAGAACACTGAAGCTTTCTTT
cdr3_aa: CASSAESTGGVENTEAFF

d_call: TRBD2
j_call: TRBJ2-6
clone_size: .
v_call: TRBV7-2
cdr3_nt: TGTGCCAGCAGCTTAGTAGGGCGGGGGTCTGGGGCCAACGTCCTGACTTTC
cdr3_aa: CASSLVGRGSGANVLTF

d_call: .
j_call: TRBJ2-7
clone_size: .
v_call: TRBV7-2
cdr3_nt: TGTGCCAGCAGCTTAGGACAGGTTACCTACGAGCAGTACTTC
cdr3_aa: CASSLGQVTYEQYF

d_call: TRBD1
j_call: TRBJ1-1
clone_size: .
v_call: TRBV16
cdr3_nt: TGTGCCAGCAGTCTCAGACAGGGGGCAACTGAAGCTTTCTTT
cdr3_aa: CASSLRQGATEAFF

d_call: TRBD2
j_call: TRBJ2-1
clone_size: .
v_call: TRBV7-9
cdr3_nt: TGTGCCAGCAGCCCCGGACTAGCAACCGATGAGCAGTTCTTC
cdr3_aa: CASSPGLATDEQFF

d_call: .
j_call: TRBJ2-1
clone_size: .
v_call: TRBV29-1
cdr3_nt: TGCAGCGTTTTTTTCCAACTCTCCTACAATGAGCAGTTCTTC
cdr3_aa: CSVFFQLSYNEQFF

d_call: TRBD1
j_call: TRBJ1-1
clone_size: .
v_call: TRBV19
cdr3_nt: TGTGCCAGTAAGGGACAGGGTGGAACTGAAGCTTTCTTT
cdr3_aa: CASKGQGGTEAFF